A selection of T cell receptor beta chains follows, all from one sample in a study of cytomegalovirus exposure and HLA in healthy donors. TCRdb keeps only in-frame clones here, not all; method: immunoSEQ multiplex PCR. Found here are around 200,000 clones, approximately 83% of them singletons; the top ten hold more than 8.5%. The sample was PBMCs. These receptors were obtained from a woman aged 45-59 years in good health and CMV-seropositive. The CDR3 runs from the conserved cysteine through the conserved F or W. Fields, in order: D gene, J gene, V gene, clone size, CDR3 DNA, CDR3 protein. The D gene is left open where the match is weak. Expanded clones get a size class; other rows say once, few or many, or leave the size out.

d_call: NA
j_call: TRBJ1-1
v_call: TRBV6-1
clone_size: NA
cdr3_nt: TGTGCCAGCAGTGAATTTTCTCTCCGGTTTCTGAACACTGAAGCTTTCTTT
cdr3_aa: CASSEFSLRFLNTEAFF

d_call: TRBD1
j_call: TRBJ2-4
v_call: TRBV28
clone_size: NA
cdr3_nt: TGTGCCAGCAGTTTCTGGACAGGGTCTGTAAACATTCAGTACTTC
cdr3_aa: CASSFWTGSVNIQYF

d_call: TRBD2
j_call: TRBJ2-7
v_call: TRBV2
clone_size: few
cdr3_nt: TGTGCCACCTTGGAGGGACTACACGACGAGCAGTACTTC
cdr3_aa: CATLEGLHDEQYF

d_call: TRBD1
j_call: TRBJ2-5
v_call: TRBV5-1
clone_size: once
cdr3_nt: TGCGCCAGCAGCTCCGCCGGGACAGGGGGCTCAGAGACCCAGTACTTC
cdr3_aa: CASSSAGTGGSETQYF

d_call: TRBD1
j_call: TRBJ2-7
v_call: TRBV19
clone_size: NA
cdr3_nt: TGTGCCAGTAGCCTACAGGGGGCTGGCTCCTACGAGCAGTACTTC
cdr3_aa: CASSLQGAGSYEQYF

d_call: TRBD1
j_call: TRBJ2-6
v_call: TRBV7-9
clone_size: NA
cdr3_nt: TGTGCCAGCAGCTTCTGGCCAGGGGGCAGGTCTGGGGCCAACGTCCTGACTTTC
cdr3_aa: CASSFWPGGRSGANVLTF

d_call: NA
j_call: TRBJ1-1
v_call: TRBV30
clone_size: NA
cdr3_nt: TGTGCCTGGAGTGGGGGACTTTCACGGGGCACTGAAGCTTTCTTT
cdr3_aa: CAWSGGLSRGTEAFF

d_call: NA
j_call: TRBJ1-5
v_call: TRBV5-6
clone_size: once
cdr3_nt: TGTGCCAGCAGCTGGGGGGGGAATCAGCCCCAGCATTTT
cdr3_aa: CASSWGGNQPQHF

d_call: NA
j_call: TRBJ1-4
v_call: TRBV7-9
clone_size: NA
cdr3_nt: TGTTCCAGCAGCCAACTTATTGGGGGATACAGGGCCGGGGATGAAAAACTGTTTTTT
cdr3_aa: CSSSQLIGGYRAGDEKLFF

d_call: NA
j_call: TRBJ2-2
v_call: TRBV28
clone_size: NA
cdr3_nt: TGTGCCAGCAGTTTAGAGGGGAACACCGGGGAGCTGTTTTTT
cdr3_aa: CASSLEGNTGELFF

d_call: TRBD1
j_call: TRBJ1-2
v_call: TRBV7-2
clone_size: NA
cdr3_nt: TGTGCCAGCAGCGCGCGGGACAGGGGGCTTAACTATGGCTACACCTTC
cdr3_aa: CASSARDRGLNYGYTF

d_call: NA
j_call: TRBJ2-1
v_call: TRBV19
clone_size: NA
cdr3_nt: TGTGCCAGTAGTCCGCTTCGGAATGAGCAGTTCTTC
cdr3_aa: CASSPLRNEQFF

d_call: NA
j_call: TRBJ2-1
v_call: TRBV7-7
clone_size: NA
cdr3_nt: TGTGCCAGCAGCAAGGACAGATATTCGAACAATGAGCAGTTCTTC
cdr3_aa: CASSKDRYSNNEQFF

d_call: TRBD1
j_call: TRBJ1-4
v_call: TRBV4-1
clone_size: NA
cdr3_nt: TGCGCCAGCAGCCAAGCACAGGGGTATGAAAAACTGTTTTTT
cdr3_aa: CASSQAQGYEKLFF

d_call: NA
j_call: TRBJ2-7
v_call: TRBV5-6
clone_size: NA
cdr3_nt: TGTGCCAGCAGCTTGATTCTAGACGAGCAGTACTTC
cdr3_aa: CASSLILDEQYF

d_call: TRBD1
j_call: TRBJ1-1
v_call: TRBV4-3
clone_size: few
cdr3_nt: TGCGCCAGCAGCCAAGGGACAGGGTTGGAGGCTTTCTTT
cdr3_aa: CASSQGTGLEAFF

d_call: NA
j_call: TRBJ1-1
v_call: TRBV29-1
clone_size: NA
cdr3_nt: TGCAGCGCCCGCGGCAAAGTGAACACTGAAGCTTTCTTT
cdr3_aa: CSARGKVNTEAFF

d_call: TRBD1
j_call: TRBJ2-7
v_call: TRBV9
clone_size: few
cdr3_nt: TGTGCCAGCAGCGGTCAGGGGGCCTACGAGCAGTACTTC
cdr3_aa: CASSGQGAYEQYF

d_call: TRBD1
j_call: TRBJ2-3
v_call: TRBV5-1
clone_size: NA
cdr3_nt: TGCGCCAGCAGCTCGGGACAGGGGTCGACAGATACGCAGTATTTT
cdr3_aa: CASSSGQGSTDTQYF

d_call: TRBD1
j_call: TRBJ2-7
v_call: TRBV7-2
clone_size: NA
cdr3_nt: TGTGCCAGCAGCTACCCCCCGGGACAGGACAAGTTGCAGTACTTC
cdr3_aa: CASSYPPGQDKLQYF

d_call: NA
j_call: TRBJ2-1
v_call: TRBV5-8
clone_size: NA
cdr3_nt: TGTGCCAGTAAACAGGGAATCTCCTACAATGAGCAGTTCTTC
cdr3_aa: CASKQGISYNEQFF

d_call: NA
j_call: TRBJ1-6
v_call: TRBV27
clone_size: NA
cdr3_nt: TGTGCCAGCAGGACAGCGATTAATTCACCCCTCCACTTT
cdr3_aa: CASRTAINSPLHF

d_call: TRBD1
j_call: TRBJ1-2
v_call: TRBV30
clone_size: NA
cdr3_nt: TGTGCCTGGAGTCCGGACAGGGACCTGGTGGGCACCTTC
cdr3_aa: CAWSPDRDLVGTF

d_call: NA
j_call: TRBJ1-5
v_call: TRBV6-6
clone_size: few
cdr3_nt: TGTGCCAGCAGTTCGGTGAGGGATCAGCCCCAGCATTTT
cdr3_aa: CASSSVRDQPQHF

d_call: TRBD1
j_call: TRBJ2-2
v_call: TRBV19
clone_size: NA
cdr3_nt: TGTGCCAGTAGGAGGATTGACAGGGGCTTGAACACCGGGGAGCTGTTTTTT
cdr3_aa: CASRRIDRGLNTGELFF

d_call: NA
j_call: TRBJ1-1
v_call: TRBV6-1
clone_size: NA
cdr3_nt: TGTGCCAGCAGTGAAACAGGATACACTGAAGCTTTCTTT
cdr3_aa: CASSETGYTEAFF

d_call: NA
j_call: TRBJ2-5
v_call: TRBV18
clone_size: NA
cdr3_nt: TGTGCCAGCTCATCATATCGGGGAGCGATGGAGACCCAGTACTTC
cdr3_aa: CASSSYRGAMETQYF

d_call: TRBD2
j_call: TRBJ2-6
v_call: TRBV5-5
clone_size: NA
cdr3_nt: TGTGCCAGCAGTCCCGGGACTAGCGGTGGTTACTCTGGGGCCAACGTCCTGACTTTC
cdr3_aa: CASSPGTSGGYSGANVLTF

d_call: TRBD1
j_call: TRBJ2-5
v_call: TRBV6-5
clone_size: NA
cdr3_nt: TGTGCCAGCAGTTTTGGACAGGGGGGATTAGAAGAGACCCAGTACTTC
cdr3_aa: CASSFGQGGLEETQYF

d_call: NA
j_call: TRBJ1-3
v_call: TRBV5-1
clone_size: NA
cdr3_nt: TGCGCCAGCAGCCCGAGTTCGACAGGCTACTCTGGAAACACCATATATTTT
cdr3_aa: CASSPSSTGYSGNTIYF

d_call: TRBD2
j_call: TRBJ2-7
v_call: TRBV27
clone_size: once
cdr3_nt: TGTGCCAGCAGTCCGATTGTCGGGGGGTTTTACGAGCAGTACTTC
cdr3_aa: CASSPIVGGFYEQYF

d_call: TRBD1
j_call: TRBJ2-7
v_call: TRBV9
clone_size: NA
cdr3_nt: TGTGCCAGCAGTCCGGGACAGGCCCTCTACGATCAGTACTTC
cdr3_aa: CASSPGQALYDQYF

d_call: TRBD1
j_call: TRBJ2-5
v_call: TRBV7-9
clone_size: NA
cdr3_nt: TGTGCCAGCAACCCGGGACAGGGGGAGACCCAGTACTTC
cdr3_aa: CASNPGQGETQYF

d_call: TRBD1
j_call: TRBJ1-6
v_call: TRBV7-6
clone_size: NA
cdr3_nt: TGTGCCAGCAGCTTAAGACAGGGTACTGTCAATTCACCCCTCCACTTT
cdr3_aa: CASSLRQGTVNSPLHF

d_call: NA
j_call: TRBJ2-5
v_call: TRBV9
clone_size: NA
cdr3_nt: TGTGCCAGCAGCCCCGGGACTTCGCGGGGTGAGACCCAGTACTTC
cdr3_aa: CASSPGTSRGETQYF

d_call: NA
j_call: TRBJ1-4
v_call: TRBV6-4
clone_size: NA
cdr3_nt: TGTGCCAGTACTCGGCGGCGTGCGGCCCCGGGGGGGGAACTGTTTTTT
cdr3_aa: CASTRRRAAPGGELFF

d_call: NA
j_call: TRBJ1-5
v_call: TRBV5-4
clone_size: once
cdr3_nt: NA
cdr3_aa: CASSFGPGKGQPQHF

d_call: NA
j_call: TRBJ2-7
v_call: TRBV27
clone_size: NA
cdr3_nt: TGTGCCAGCAGTCTGCGGGACGGTTCTTCCTACGAGCAGTACTTC
cdr3_aa: CASSLRDGSSYEQYF

d_call: NA
j_call: TRBJ1-1
v_call: TRBV11-2
clone_size: NA
cdr3_nt: TGTGCCAGCAGCTTAGGCTATTTGATTCGAGCTGAAGCTTTCTTT
cdr3_aa: CASSLGYLIRAEAFF

d_call: TRBD1
j_call: TRBJ1-1
v_call: TRBV10-2
clone_size: NA
cdr3_nt: TGCGCCAGCAGGGGACAGGTTTCGAACACTGAAGCTTTCTTT
cdr3_aa: CASRGQVSNTEAFF

d_call: NA
j_call: TRBJ2-3
v_call: TRBV21-1
clone_size: NA
cdr3_nt: TGTGCCAGAGGGACTAGCGGGGGGGCGGGAGATACGCAGTATTTT
cdr3_aa: CARGTSGGAGDTQYF

d_call: NA
j_call: TRBJ1-6
v_call: TRBV9
clone_size: NA
cdr3_nt: TGTGCCAGCAGCGTAGAAACAGGGTGGTCACCCCTCCACTTT
cdr3_aa: CASSVETGWSPLHF

d_call: TRBD1
j_call: TRBJ2-7
v_call: TRBV6-5
clone_size: NA
cdr3_nt: TGTGCCAGCAGTTACCGGGACAGGGACTCCTACGAGCAGTACTTC
cdr3_aa: CASSYRDRDSYEQYF

d_call: NA
j_call: TRBJ1-5
v_call: TRBV28
clone_size: few
cdr3_nt: TGTGCCAGCACTCTGGGGGGGTTCCTAGAGGGGCAGCCCCAGCATTTT
cdr3_aa: CASTLGGFLEGQPQHF

d_call: TRBD1
j_call: TRBJ1-2
v_call: TRBV7-3
clone_size: NA
cdr3_nt: TGTGCCAGCAGCCTCCAGGGACAGGGGACCGCGGAACAGTATGGCTACACCTTC
cdr3_aa: CASSLQGQGTAEQYGYTF

d_call: NA
j_call: TRBJ2-1
v_call: TRBV5-5
clone_size: few
cdr3_nt: TGTGCCAGCAGCTTTGGTTACGGCGCAGGTGAGCAGTTCTTC
cdr3_aa: CASSFGYGAGEQFF

d_call: NA
j_call: TRBJ1-5
v_call: TRBV2
clone_size: NA
cdr3_nt: TGTGCCAGCAGTGAACTCTATAGCAATCAGCCCCAGCATTTT
cdr3_aa: CASSELYSNQPQHF

d_call: NA
j_call: TRBJ1-3
v_call: TRBV11-3
clone_size: once
cdr3_nt: TGTGCCAGCAGCTCTTCCCCTCCAGGGGCTGGAAACACCATATATTTT
cdr3_aa: CASSSSPPGAGNTIYF